This T cell receptor (beta chain) stems from a study of blood T cell repertoires in COVID-19. Looking at the study overall: Acute and convalescent COVID-19 specimens originated in the United States, Italy and Spain. T cells, B-cell-depleted T cells, or PBMCs supplied cDNA or gDNA.

In the study's own analysis: Reference gene primer amplification in the assay estimated nucleated cell counts. The assay was immunoSEQ multiplex PCR, and TCRdb's table has in-frame clones only and misses some. That table gives V, J and clone size, and the DNA gave D and trimming. The table records about 50,000 clones, about nine tenths of them present only once. The clonotype was recovered from a human donor in a cohort sampled during active COVID-19. Sequencing was carried out using peripheral blood.

The CDR3 reads CASSFRGGPTYEQYF. Here the CDR3 DNA reads TGCGCCAGCAGCTTTAGGGGGGGCCCCACCTACGAGCAGTACTTC. The chain is built from TRBV5-1 and TRBJ2-7; tentative D call: TRBD2 (7 bases). The germline V gene encodes CDR1 SGHRS and CDR2 YFSETQ. Deletions cut 2 bases from V and 2 bases from J, with 14 bases between. The CDR3 spans 15 residues.